This TCR beta chain was recorded in a study of spatial heterogeneity in lung cancer. This clonotype has only a few counts. TCR cDNA molecules each had a unique molecular identifier. TCRdb fed the 5' RACE reads into MiXCR, producing one record per CDR3 protein. Here the sample spans roughly 2,800 distinct CDR3 sequences, roughly 7.7% being singletons. The time point denotes: sample taken at primary tumor resection. Researchers sequenced whole RNA taken from tumor, nontumor lung or frozen PBMC without sorting. The CDR3 is 14 residues long. Germline trimming cut 6 bases from V and 5 bases from J; bases unmatched to any gene: 9. In germline, CDR1 is DFQATT, CDR2 SNEGSKA (reference sequence).

This chain links TRBV20-1 with TRBJ2-5; 10 nucleotides match TRBD1. This sequence was found in a male donor with early-stage non-small cell lung cancer. This material consisted of normal lung tissue next to the tumor, taken at surgery. CDR3 residues: CSAARDRGWETQYF. CDR3 sequence (DNA): TGCAGTGCCGCCCGGGACAGGGGTTGGGAGACCCAGTACTTC.